One T cell receptor beta chain is described in this entry. Sequencing used immunoSEQ multiplex PCR; TCRdb keeps in-frame clones, though not all of them. The sample shows tens of thousands of clones, roughly 87% of them seen only once. The sample comes from a study of control samples from healthy donors and cancer patients. The CDR3 loop spans 16 amino acids. CDR1 and CDR2 from the germline V gene are MDHEN and SYDVKM. Trimming removed 2 bases from V and 8 bases from J; junction bases left unmatched: 9. The sample consisted of blood. This TCR was sampled from a woman aged 45-65 years in good health. V gene TRBV28 combines with J gene TRBJ2-2; 9 bases agree with TRBD1. CDR3 DNA sequence: TGTGCCAGCAGTTTACGATCACAGGGGGCAGGAGGGGAGCTGTTTTTT. Its protein is CASSLRSQGAGGELFF.